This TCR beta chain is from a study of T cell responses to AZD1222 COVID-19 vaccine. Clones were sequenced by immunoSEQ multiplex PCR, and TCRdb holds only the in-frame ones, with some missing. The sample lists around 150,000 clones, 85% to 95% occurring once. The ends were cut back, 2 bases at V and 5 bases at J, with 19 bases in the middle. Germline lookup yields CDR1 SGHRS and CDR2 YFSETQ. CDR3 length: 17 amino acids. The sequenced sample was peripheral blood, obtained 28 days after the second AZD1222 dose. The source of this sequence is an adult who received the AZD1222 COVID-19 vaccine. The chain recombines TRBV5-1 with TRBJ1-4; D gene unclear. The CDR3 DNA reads TGCGCCAGCAGCTTCGGGGTGAATGACATGACGAATGAAAAACTGTTTTTT. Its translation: CASSFGVNDMTNEKLFF.